This T cell receptor (beta chain) was observed in a study of T cell responses to AZD1222 COVID-19 vaccine. Regarding the study as a whole: Vaccine-associated CD4 TCRs spanned spike, dominant at 160-218 and 743-854. Clonal diversity may have been underestimated, and the donors were mostly white British, with more females than males. Spike-specific TCRs gained breadth and depth after people received two AZD1222 doses.

The V end lost 4 bases, the J end lost 5 bases, and 8 bases lay between the germline ends. From germline, CDR1 is SNHLY and CDR2 FYNNEI. The CDR3 covers 13 residues. Sequenced by immunoSEQ multiplex PCR; TCRdb stores in-frame clones only, minus some. The sample has 120,000 or so clones, approximately 88% seen once. Points on this clone: Its specificity is unknown.

This rearrangement joins TRBV2 to TRBJ2-2, with D hard to call. This TCR was sampled from an adult in good health. The sample here was peripheral blood, taken on day 0 of AZD1222 vaccination. The CDR3 DNA follows: TGTGCCAGCAGTGTCTCGGTTACCGGGGAGCTGTTTTTT. It yields the protein CASSVSVTGELFF.